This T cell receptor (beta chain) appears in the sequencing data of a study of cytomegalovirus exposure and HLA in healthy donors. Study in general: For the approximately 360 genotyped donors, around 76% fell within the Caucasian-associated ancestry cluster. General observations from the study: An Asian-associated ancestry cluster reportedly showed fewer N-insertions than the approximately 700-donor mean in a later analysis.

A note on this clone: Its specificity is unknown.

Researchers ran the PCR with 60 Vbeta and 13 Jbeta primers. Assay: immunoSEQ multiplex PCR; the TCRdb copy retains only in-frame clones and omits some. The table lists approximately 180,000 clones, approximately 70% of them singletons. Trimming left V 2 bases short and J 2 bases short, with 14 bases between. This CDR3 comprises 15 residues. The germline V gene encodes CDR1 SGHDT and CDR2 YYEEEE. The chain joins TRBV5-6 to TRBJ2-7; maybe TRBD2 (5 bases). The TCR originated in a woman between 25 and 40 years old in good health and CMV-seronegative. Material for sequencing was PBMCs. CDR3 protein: CASSLGPGITYEQYF. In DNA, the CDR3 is TGTGCCAGCAGCTTAGGACCGGGAATAACCTACGAGCAGTACTTC.